This entry features one TCR beta chain sequence. Looked up from germline, CDR1 is SGDLS and CDR2 is YYNGEE. V was clipped by 4 bases and J by 2 bases, with 20 bases between them. The CDR3 has 17 residues. The method was immunoSEQ multiplex PCR; TCRdb's version includes in-frame clones alone and lacks a portion of them. This table holds about 59,000 clones, 70% to 75% found once. The source of the sample is a study of blood T cell repertoires in COVID-19. Looking at the study overall: T cells, B-cell-depleted T cells, or PBMCs provided the cDNA or gDNA that served as material.

The TCR was taken from a woman aged 65 to 85 with acute or convalescent COVID-19. The sample comprised peripheral blood. The chain combines TRBV9 with TRBJ2-3; D perhaps matches TRBD1 (6 bases). The CDR3 loop is CASSPSGRDTYTDTQYF. In nucleotides, the CDR3 is TGTGCCAGCAGCCCTAGTGGTCGGGACACTTACACAGATACGCAGTATTTT. Using reference TRBV9 and TRBJ2-3 for the parts outside the CDR3, the full variable domain is DSGVTQTPKHLITATGQRVTLRCSPRSGDLSVYWYQQSLDQGLQFLIQYYNGEERAKGNILERFSAQQFPDLHSELNLSSLELGDSALYFCASSPSGRDTYTDTQYFGPGTRLTVL.